The TCR beta chain under discussion was sequenced for a study of cytomegalovirus exposure and HLA in healthy donors. A remark on this clone: Its antigen is not identified.

The CDR3 is 17 amino acids. V dropped 3 bases and J dropped 3 bases, with 21 bases sitting between them. Looked up from germline, CDR1 is LNHNV and CDR2 is YYDKDF (reference sequence). The PCR made use of 60 Vbeta and 13 Jbeta primers. The data were produced by immunoSEQ multiplex PCR, yet TCRdb's version contains in-frame clones alone and is incomplete. The table shows about 180,000 clones, with roughly 88% occurring only once. Study-level points and caveats: In the analysis, some V segments, TRBV6-2 and TRBV6-3 included, were excluded as indistinguishable. The likely explanation for a cluster of highly shared sequence variants was sequencing artifact.

Healthy bone marrow donors supplied every sample. The sequencing input was PBMCs. The chain links TRBV15 to TRBJ2-7, with D maybe TRBD1 (7 bases). The TCR was taken from a boy between 2 and 10 years old in good health and CMV-seronegative. The CDR3, as DNA: TGTGCCACCAGCAGTGATCGGGGGAACAGGGGTTTCTACGAGCAGTACTTC. Amino acids: CATSSDRGNRGFYEQYF.